The sequence of this T cell receptor (beta chain) was determined in a study of cytomegalovirus exposure and HLA in healthy donors (dated by TCRdb to 2017 to 2019). Regarding the complete study: An earlier analysis of approximately 550 of the donors reported 276 Gb of sequence data and roughly 100 million unique TCR beta sequences from about 179 million T cells. The T cell repertoires of under 700 subjects were profiled by immunosequencing and related to cytomegalovirus serostatus. All discovery cohort repertoires had been generated on a single sequencing platform. A later genetic analysis used genome-wide SNP genotypes for about 60% of the roughly 700 donors, treating that subset as a discovery cohort. Besides the first cohort of 666 subjects, a separate validation cohort made up of some 110 different subjects was used. The study aimed to test whether cataloging public T cell receptors could reveal signatures of past pathogen exposure. To study patterns of TCR occurrence, a later analysis re-analyzed previously published TCR beta repertoires from several hundred donors and added high-resolution HLA genotyping. Among approximately 370 genotyped donors of the cohort, an average of roughly 230,000 unique TCR beta nucleotide sequences was sequenced per donor, of which about 19% were non-productive. The study combined high-throughput TCR immunosequencing, statistical association of individual TCRs with disease status, and machine learning to predict cytomegalovirus infection status. An early release that covered roughly 600 HLA-typed donors contained about 300 gigabases of sequencing data and 85 million to 100 million unique TCR sequences. Donor age, sex, ethnicity and CMV serostatus were compiled together with the repertoire data. Rather than using new phenotypic data, the later analysis identified candidate immune exposures from TCR beta sequences and from how often those sequences occurred across donors. An earlier analysis of several hundred of the donors applied high-throughput TCR beta sequencing to assess whether each TCR beta V gene segment acted as functional or pseudogenic. Typing coverage varied by locus: 629-630 donors for A, B, C, DRB1 and DQB1; roughly 560 for DQA1; more than 600 for DPA1; about 450 for DPB1. Both class I and class II loci were covered by HLA typing, at four-digit resolution. Because of strong linkage in the cohort, four or five DR-DQ haplotypes were treated as single units for association and clustering. Among the approximately 400 genotyped donors, roughly 80% belonged to the genetic ancestry cluster associated with self-reported Caucasian donors. Results the study describes overall, beyond this receptor: A later analysis found that HLA-associated TCR beta chains were more clonally expanded and had lower generation probabilities than equally common non-associated chains. Because counts were too low, around 18 rarely observed V segments, including chromosome 9 orphons, were left out of the earlier analysis of 500 to 650 of the donors. The authors suggested that the approach could potentially be generalized to other disease states and immunological phenotypes. While some public TCRs were present in many individuals, most TCR sequences turned up only very rarely across donors. The only immune exposure information available for the cohort was CMV serostatus. A later analysis reported that several top co-occurrence clusters appeared linked to parvovirus B19, influenza, CMV and Epstein-Barr virus. Linkage disequilibrium might explain the correlated functional status among segregating V segments, but an unknown experimental factor could not be excluded. The sequencing pipeline was judged likely to have produced a cluster of highly shared sequence variants as a technical artifact. Because HLA typing was missing for some donors at each locus, association tests included only the typed subset. An earlier analysis of approximately 570 of the donors showed that most TCR beta V segments appeared in productive rearrangements either about 90% or about 30% of the time, which broadly matched IMGT annotations. In a later genetic analysis, fewer N-insertions in productive TCRs were reported among donors in an Asian-associated ancestry cluster than the approximately 710-donor mean. The study listed over 150 TCR beta chains as associated with cytomegalovirus. In a later analysis, the rate of TCR association differed among HLA loci, with DRB1 alleles having the most associated TCRs and HLA-C alleles having the fewest. In a later analysis, most CMV-associated TCR beta chains were found to appear HLA-restricted, with HLA associations seemingly driven largely by CMV exposure. Some IMGT-functional V segments, including TRBV6-2 and TRBV6-3, could not be distinguished by the 87-base-pair reads and were therefore excluded. V-gene and J-gene trimming of TCR beta chains was associated with a missense DCLRE1C variant in a later genetic analysis, and the association was replicated in an independent cohort. A further reported finding was that TCR beta sequences accurately predicted the HLA-A and HLA-B alleles for most subjects in the first cohort. In both the original and validation cohorts, the classifier was reported to diagnose cytomegalovirus status with high specificity and sensitivity. When HLA alleles, especially DR and DQ, strongly co-occurred, attributing TCR associations to individual alleles was difficult. The presence/absence analyses assumed that sequencing depth was roughly uniform across donors, and that assumption may not be true. In vitro tests confirmed that a few of the cytomegalovirus-associated TCR beta chains recognize cytomegalovirus antigens. At a false discovery rate of 0.05, a later analysis linked under 20,000 TCR beta sequences to specific HLA alleles. Only TCR beta chains were sequenced in this cohort, and the absence of alpha or paired-chain data limited detectable features.

Library preparation was by the immunoSEQ multiplex PCR assay. A mixture of 60 forward primers for TCR Vbeta segments and 13 reverse primers for TCR Jbeta segments was used in the multiplex PCR. The CDR3 region of rearranged TCR beta genes was amplified from genomic DNA by a multiplex PCR assay. The Illumina HiSeq System was used to sequence the amplified TCR beta libraries as 87-base-pair reads. Per the authors' processing: Across the 640 or so repertoires, a later analysis counted tens of millions of unique TCR beta chains, some 11 million of which were shared by at least two donors. Raw reads were error-corrected and collapsed into unique sequences with a nearest-neighbor algorithm that merged closely related sequences to remove PCR and sequencing errors. CDR3 sequences were aligned to IMGT reference sequences to assign V, D and J gene segments. For a sequence to be retained, a match of at least six nucleotides was required to both a V gene segment and a J gene segment. Rearrangements were called productive when the CDR3 lacked stop codons and stayed in frame with V and J; all others were non-productive. Following IMGT convention, CDR3 was defined as the stretch from the second conserved V-encoded cysteine up to the conserved J-encoded phenylalanine. In an earlier analysis of approximately 590 of the donors, sequences lacking an unambiguous match to a single V gene segment were excluded. In an earlier analysis of approximately 590 of the donors, a V segment was called functional when productive rearrangements were above 56.7%, and segregating when the standard deviation between donors exceeded 5%. A statistical classification framework was developed to diagnose cytomegalovirus status using the catalog of TCR beta chain sequences. In a later analysis, V and J genes were assigned by comparing TCR nucleotide sequences against IMGT/GENE-DB human TR gene sequences. The TCRdist pipeline was used in a later analysis to assign CDR3 sequences and most-parsimonious VDJ recombination scenarios. In a later analysis, each TCR beta chain was defined by its CDR3 amino acid sequence together with its V-gene family, and reads lacking a unique V-gene family were excluded. A later analysis removed roughly 590 highly shared, low-generation-probability nucleotide sequences to deal with suspected cross-contamination and a sequencing artifact. In a later analysis, a clonal expansion index for each public chain was calculated from normalized within-repertoire ranks of inferred template counts. In a later analysis, generation probabilities were computed using a VDJ recombination model fitted to out-of-frame rearrangements, and the results were checked against IGoR. Hypergeometric tests were used in a later analysis to score TCR-TCR, TCR-HLA and TCR-CMV co-occurrence, with a repertoire-size bias correction applied to the TCR pairs. In a later analysis, false discovery rates were estimated by permuting HLA or CMV assignments 20 times. In a later analysis, co-occurring TCRs were grouped with DBSCAN, and TCRdist sequence similarity was added when clustering was performed within HLA-allele-positive subsets. For co-occurrence clustering, repertoires with fewer than 30,000 or more than 120,000 public chains were excluded, along with roughly 5 repertoires with anomalous nucleotide sharing. TCRdb took this table from immuneACCESS and kept in-frame rearrangements with V and J called. Such tables lack part of the clones; where checked against another copy, unresolved V genes explain under half of the gap, and the rest is unexplained. The V and J calls and clone size come from that table; D and trimming were worked out from the DNA. Present in this sample are around 78,000 clones, 60% to 85% of which were seen just once. Over 0.95% of the sample is held by the ten biggest clonotypes.

The cohort was made up of approximately 670 healthy bone marrow donors. At the time of sampling, all cohort members were nominally healthy, though unrecorded immune exposures were likely present. The donor tested CMV seronegative, placing the donor among the 300 to 400 seronegative members of the cohort. A peripheral blood sample was provided by each donor, and peripheral blood mononuclear cells were used for TCR beta sequencing. Genomic DNA extraction from the blood cell samples was performed with the Qiagen DNeasy Blood Extraction Kit. From cysteine to phenylalanine, the CDR3 is 15 amino acids long. Just the 45-base CDR3 DNA is kept, in frame starting at base 1. CDR1 and CDR2 (MNHNS, SASEGT) derive from the germline V gene. Ends trimmed: V by 8 bases, J by 3 bases; bases unmatched to a gene: 12. This clone appeared a single time. Its antigen target is currently unknown. Per-base quality was not reported, and no clone a single base away is much larger than it.

This receptor chain uses TRBV6-1 and TRBJ2-7; 8 central bases correspond to TRBD2. Sequenced material: PBMCs. The sequence was collected from a male donor in good health and CMV-seronegative. The DNA reads TGTGCCAGCCAGAAGGTTAGCGGGACCCACTACGAGCAGTACTTC. Its product reads: CASQKVSGTHYEQYF.